The clone carrying this T cell receptor (beta chain) was observed many times. This sample is part of a study of T-cell reconstitution after alpha-beta-depleted transplantation in children. Library preparation (for TCRbeta) was performed with unique molecular identifiers. TCRdb processed the PCR reads anew with MiXCR; each CDR3 protein has one entry. The sample includes about 610,000 distinct CDR3 sequences, under 12% seen only once; the top ten take less than 5%. The sequence came from a human donor who donated a stem cell graft to a child with acute myeloid leukemia. Sequenced material: PBMCs from the stem cell graft donor, taken from the stem cell graft.

The CDR3, as DNA: TGTGCCAGCAGTCACGCACAGGGCGCCTCACCCCTCCACTTT. This translates into CASSHAQGASPLHF. The rearrangement uses TRBV12-3 or TRBV12-4 and TRBJ1-6; D might be TRBD1 (6 bases). With 5 bases removed from V and 10 bases from J, the gap between germline ends came to 15 bases. The CDR3 has 14 residues.